Given below is one T cell receptor (beta chain) in context. V dropped 2 bases and J dropped 0 bases, with 8 bases sitting between them. Per the germline V gene, CDR1 is KGHSH and CDR2 is LQKENI. CDR3 size: 14 residues. Participant ages covered roughly 18 to 89 years across 20 to 25 US areas. This entry belongs to a study of blood T cell repertoires in COVID-19. In the study overall: Spain, Italy and the United States supplied samples that represented acute and convalescent COVID-19. The analysed material was cDNA or gDNA that came from T cells, B-cell-depleted T cells, or PBMCs.

As processed by the authors: From reference gene primer amplification, estimates of nucleated cell counts were derived. TCRdb's copy holds only in-frame clones and misses some; the assay was immunoSEQ multiplex PCR. The V and J calls and clone size were taken over from that table, and D and trimming were inferred from the DNA. Of around 250,000 clones in the sample, around 93% were seen once. This clonotype was sampled from a human donor in a cohort exposed to, infected with or recovered from COVID-19 (not recorded which). The donor label of this sample is uncertain. Sequenced material: PBMCs or T cells enriched from blood (not recorded which). V is TRBV18 and J is TRBJ2-7; no clear D. The DNA for the CDR3 is TGTGCCAGCTCACCAGATCTGAGCTCCTACGAGCAGTACTTC. This translates into CASSPDLSSYEQYF.